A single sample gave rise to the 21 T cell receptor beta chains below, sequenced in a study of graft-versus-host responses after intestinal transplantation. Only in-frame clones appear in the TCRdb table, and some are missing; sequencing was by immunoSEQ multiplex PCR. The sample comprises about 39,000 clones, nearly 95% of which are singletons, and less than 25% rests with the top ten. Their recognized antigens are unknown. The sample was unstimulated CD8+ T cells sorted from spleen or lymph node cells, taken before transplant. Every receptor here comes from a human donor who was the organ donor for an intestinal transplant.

The CDR3 DNA follows: TGTGCCAGTAACGCTAACTATGGCTACACCTTC. The encoded protein is CASNANYGYTF. This rearrangement joins TRBV19 to TRBJ1-2; no clear D. The germline V gene encodes CDR1 LNHDA and CDR2 SQIVND (reference sequence). V was shortened by 7 bases and J by 0 bases, with 3 bases between the two germline ends. This CDR3 has 11 residues.

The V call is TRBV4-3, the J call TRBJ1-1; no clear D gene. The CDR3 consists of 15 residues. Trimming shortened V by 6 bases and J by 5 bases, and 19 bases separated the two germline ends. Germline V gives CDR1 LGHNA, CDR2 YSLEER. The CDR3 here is CASSTTVGDRTEAFF. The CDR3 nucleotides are TGCGCCAGCAGTACGACCGTCGGGGATCGGACTGAAGCTTTCTTT.

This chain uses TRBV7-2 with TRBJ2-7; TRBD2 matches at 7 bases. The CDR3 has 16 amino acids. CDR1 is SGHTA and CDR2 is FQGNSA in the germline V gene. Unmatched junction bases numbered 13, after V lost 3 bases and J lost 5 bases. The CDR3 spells CASSFVSPSRGDEQYF. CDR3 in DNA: TGTGCCAGCAGCTTTGTTAGTCCTAGCCGGGGGGACGAGCAGTACTTC.

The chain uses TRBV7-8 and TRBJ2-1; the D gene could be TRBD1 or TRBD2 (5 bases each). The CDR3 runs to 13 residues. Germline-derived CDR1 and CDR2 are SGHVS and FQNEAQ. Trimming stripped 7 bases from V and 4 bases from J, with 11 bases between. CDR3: CASIGDLYNEQFF. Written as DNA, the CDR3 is TGTGCCAGCATCGGGGACCTTTACAATGAGCAGTTCTTC.

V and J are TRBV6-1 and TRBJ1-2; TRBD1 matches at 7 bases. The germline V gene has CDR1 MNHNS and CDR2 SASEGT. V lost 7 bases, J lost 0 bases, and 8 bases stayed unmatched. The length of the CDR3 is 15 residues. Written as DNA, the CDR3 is TGTGCCAGCATCCCCGGACAGGCCGCTAACTATGGCTACACCTTC. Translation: CASIPGQAANYGYTF.

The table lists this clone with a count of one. Here the CDR3 DNA reads TGCGCCAGCAGTGAGAAGGCGACATCCCCATGCTACACCTTC. Amino acids: CASSEKATSPCYTF. This chain joins TRBV10-1 and TRBJ1-2; no firm D call. Germline CDR1 reads WNHNN; CDR2 reads SYGVQD (reference sequence). This CDR3 has 14 residues. V gave up 2 bases and J gave up 9 bases, with 16 bases separating them.

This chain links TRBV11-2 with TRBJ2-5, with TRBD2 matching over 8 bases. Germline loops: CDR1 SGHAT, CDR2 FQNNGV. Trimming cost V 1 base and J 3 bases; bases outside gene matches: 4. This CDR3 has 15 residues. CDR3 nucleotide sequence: TGTGCCAGCAGCTTAGGTGATAGCGGGAAAGAGACCCAGTACTTC. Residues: CASSLGDSGKETQYF.

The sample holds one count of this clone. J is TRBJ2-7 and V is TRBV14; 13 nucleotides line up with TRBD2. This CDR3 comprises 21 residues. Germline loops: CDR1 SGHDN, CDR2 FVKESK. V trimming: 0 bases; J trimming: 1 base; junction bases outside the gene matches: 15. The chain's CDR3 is CASSQEGPTSGRTGGSYEQYF. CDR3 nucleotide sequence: TGTGCCAGCAGCCAAGAGGGGCCGACTAGCGGGAGGACGGGAGGGTCCTACGAGCAGTACTTC.

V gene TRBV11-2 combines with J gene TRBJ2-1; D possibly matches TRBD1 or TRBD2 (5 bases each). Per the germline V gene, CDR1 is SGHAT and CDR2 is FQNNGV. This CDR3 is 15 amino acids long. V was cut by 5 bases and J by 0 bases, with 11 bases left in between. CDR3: CASSRDGSSYNEQFF. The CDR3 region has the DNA TGTGCCAGCAGCCGGGACGGGTCCTCCTACAATGAGCAGTTCTTC.

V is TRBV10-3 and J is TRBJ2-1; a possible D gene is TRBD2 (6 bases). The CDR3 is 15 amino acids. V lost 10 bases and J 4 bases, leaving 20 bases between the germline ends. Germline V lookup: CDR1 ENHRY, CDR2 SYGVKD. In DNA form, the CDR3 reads TGTGCCACCATCGTCGGCCCTAGCGCGTACAATGAGCAGTTCTTC. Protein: CATIVGPSAYNEQFF.

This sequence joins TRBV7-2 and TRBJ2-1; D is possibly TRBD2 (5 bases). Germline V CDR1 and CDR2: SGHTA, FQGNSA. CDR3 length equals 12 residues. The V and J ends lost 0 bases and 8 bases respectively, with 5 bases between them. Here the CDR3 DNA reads TGTGCCAGCAGCTTAGCGCGGGATGAGCAGTTCTTC. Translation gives CASSLARDEQFF.

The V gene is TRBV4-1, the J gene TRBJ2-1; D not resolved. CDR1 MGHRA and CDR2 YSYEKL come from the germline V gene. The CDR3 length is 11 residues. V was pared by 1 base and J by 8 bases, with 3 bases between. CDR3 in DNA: TGCGCCAGCAGCCAAGGGTATGAGCAGTTCTTC. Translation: CASSQGYEQFF.

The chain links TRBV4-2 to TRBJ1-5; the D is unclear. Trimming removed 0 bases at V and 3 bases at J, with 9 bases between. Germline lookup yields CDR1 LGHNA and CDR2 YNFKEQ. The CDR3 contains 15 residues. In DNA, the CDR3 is TGTGCCAGCAGCCAAGATAGCGACTACAATCAGCCCCAGCATTTT. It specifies CASSQDSDYNQPQHF.

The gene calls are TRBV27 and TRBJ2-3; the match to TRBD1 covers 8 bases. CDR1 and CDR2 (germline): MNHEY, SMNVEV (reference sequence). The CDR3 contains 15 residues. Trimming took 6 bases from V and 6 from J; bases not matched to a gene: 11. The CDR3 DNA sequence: TGTGCCAGCAGAGGACAGGGATCATTCATGGATACGCAGTATTTT. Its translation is CASRGQGSFMDTQYF.

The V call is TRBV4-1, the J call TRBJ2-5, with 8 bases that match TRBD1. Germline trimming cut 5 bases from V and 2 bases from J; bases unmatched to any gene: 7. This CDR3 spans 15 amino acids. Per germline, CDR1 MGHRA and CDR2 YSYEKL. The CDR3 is CASSFRDRKQETQYF. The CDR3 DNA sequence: TGCGCCAGCAGCTTCCGGGACAGGAAACAAGAGACCCAGTACTTC.

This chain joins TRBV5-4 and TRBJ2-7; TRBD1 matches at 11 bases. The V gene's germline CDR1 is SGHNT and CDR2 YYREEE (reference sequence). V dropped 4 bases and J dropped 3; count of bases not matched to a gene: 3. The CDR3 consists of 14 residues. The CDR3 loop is CASSVGTGGYEQYF. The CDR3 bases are TGTGCCAGCAGCGTCGGGACAGGGGGCTACGAGCAGTACTTC.

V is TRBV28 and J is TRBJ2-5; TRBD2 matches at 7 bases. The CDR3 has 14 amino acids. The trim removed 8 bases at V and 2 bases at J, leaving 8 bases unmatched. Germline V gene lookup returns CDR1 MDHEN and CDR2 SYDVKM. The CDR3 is CASWGGSGQETQYF. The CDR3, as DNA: TGTGCCAGCTGGGGGGGGAGTGGGCAAGAGACCCAGTACTTC.

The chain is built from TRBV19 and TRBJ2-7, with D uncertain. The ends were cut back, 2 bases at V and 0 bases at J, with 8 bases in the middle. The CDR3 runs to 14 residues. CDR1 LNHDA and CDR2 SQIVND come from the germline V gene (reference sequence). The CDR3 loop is CASSISGFSYEQYF. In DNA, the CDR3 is TGTGCCAGTAGTATATCGGGCTTCTCCTACGAGCAGTACTTC.

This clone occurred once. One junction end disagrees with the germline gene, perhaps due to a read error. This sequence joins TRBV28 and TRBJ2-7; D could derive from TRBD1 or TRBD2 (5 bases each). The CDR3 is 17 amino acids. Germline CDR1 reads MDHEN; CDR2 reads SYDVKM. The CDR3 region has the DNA TGTGCCGGCAGTTTTTGGGGGATAGCTCCGCGTTCCTACGAGCAGTACTTC. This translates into CAGSFWGIAPRSYEQYF.

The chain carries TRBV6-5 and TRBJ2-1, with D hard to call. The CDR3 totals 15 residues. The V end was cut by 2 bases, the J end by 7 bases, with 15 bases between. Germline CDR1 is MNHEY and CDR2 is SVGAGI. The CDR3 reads CASSYASPAGNEQFF. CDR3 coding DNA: TGTGCCAGCAGTTACGCGTCTCCCGCCGGGAATGAGCAGTTCTTC.

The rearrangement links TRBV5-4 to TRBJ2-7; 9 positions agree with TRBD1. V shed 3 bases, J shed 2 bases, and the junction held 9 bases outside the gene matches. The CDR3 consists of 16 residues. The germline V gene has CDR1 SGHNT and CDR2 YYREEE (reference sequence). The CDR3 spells CASSSVQGASAYEQYF. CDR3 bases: TGTGCCAGCAGCTCAGTACAGGGGGCATCGGCCTACGAGCAGTACTTC.